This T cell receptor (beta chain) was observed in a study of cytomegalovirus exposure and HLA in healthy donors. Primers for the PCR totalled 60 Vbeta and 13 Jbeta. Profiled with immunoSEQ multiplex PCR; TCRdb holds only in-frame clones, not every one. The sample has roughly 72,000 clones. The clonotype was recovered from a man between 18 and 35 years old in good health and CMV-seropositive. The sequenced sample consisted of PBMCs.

In DNA form, the CDR3 reads TGTGCCAGCAGTCAAGCTAACACTGAAGCTTTCTTT. Protein product: CASSQANTEAFF. This chain links TRBV7-6 with TRBJ1-1; D ambiguous. The CDR3 sequence is 12 residues long. Between the trimmed V and J ends, which lost 6 bases and 2 bases, there was a span of 7 bases. Germline loops: CDR1 SGHVS, CDR2 FNYEAQ.